These 12 T cell receptor beta chains share one sample of origin, sequenced in a study of blood T cell repertoires in COVID-19. Clones were read by immunoSEQ multiplex PCR, and TCRdb kept only the in-frame ones, dropping some. The table lists under 150,000 clones, about 80% of them singletons, with approximately 4.2% in the top ten. What was sequenced was peripheral blood. The receptors were gathered from a woman aged 80 or over with acute or convalescent COVID-19.

The rearrangement uses TRBV7-2 and TRBJ2-7; 7 bases are a match to TRBD1. Germline CDR1 SGHTA, CDR2 FQGNSA. The CDR3 is 17 amino acids. The V and J ends lost 1 base and 2 bases, in that order; junction bases with no gene match: 11. CDR3 DNA sequence: TGTGCCAGCAGCTTAGGGTTCCCCACAGGGGTGACCTACGAGCAGTACTTC. Its protein product is CASSLGFPTGVTYEQYF.

V is TRBV18 and J is TRBJ2-2, with 7 bases that match TRBD1. This CDR3 contains 16 residues. CDR1 KGHSH and CDR2 LQKENI come from the germline V gene. The J segment lost 3 bases and the V segment lost 3 bases, leaving 7 bases of the junction unmatched. The CDR3, as DNA: TGTGCCAGCTCACCTGACAGGGTATCGGACACCGGGGAGCTGTTTTTT. Translating gives CASSPDRVSDTGELFF.

The chain joins TRBV7-2 to TRBJ2-5; 14 bases match TRBD2. The CDR3 length is 14 residues. The trim removed 5 bases at V and 10 bases at J, leaving 6 bases unmatched. Looked up from germline, CDR1 is SGHTA and CDR2 is FQGNSA. CDR3 in amino acids: CASSPRTSGGIQYF. As DNA, the CDR3 is TGTGCCAGCAGCCCCCGGACTAGCGGGGGGATCCAGTACTTC.

The rearrangement joins TRBV9 to TRBJ1-1; D ambiguous. Per germline, CDR1 SGDLS and CDR2 YYNGEE. Deletions cut 9 bases from V and 0 bases from J, with 12 bases between. The CDR3 length is 13 residues. The CDR3 bases are TGTGCCACCCCTCAGAGGGTGAACACTGAAGCTTTCTTT. The encoded protein is CATPQRVNTEAFF. The full variable domain, in which reference TRBV9 and TRBJ1-1 provide the parts outside the CDR3, is DSGVTQTPKHLITATGQRVTLRCSPRSGDLSVYWYQQSLDQGLQFLIQYYNGEERAKGNILERFSAQQFPDLHSELNLSSLELGDSALYFCATPQRVNTEAFFGQGTRLTVV.

The rearrangement uses TRBV5-1 and TRBJ1-3, with TRBD1 matching over 7 bases. Germline V gene lookup returns CDR1 SGHRS and CDR2 YFSETQ. V dropped 4 bases and J dropped 2; count of bases not matched to a gene: 12. This CDR3 is built from 17 residues. Here the CDR3 DNA reads TGCGCCAGCAGCCCGGGACCGAGACAGGGCGCTGGAAACACCATATATTTT. Translating gives CASSPGPRQGAGNTIYF.

The CDR3 bases are TGTGCCAGTACCTTTCTTGGGCAAAATTCACCCCTCCACTTT. Translating gives CASTFLGQNSPLHF. The chain employs TRBV19 and TRBJ1-6; D uncertain. V was shortened by 7 bases and J by 7 bases, with 14 bases between the two germline ends. This CDR3 spans 14 amino acids. CDR1 is LNHDA, CDR2 SQIVND, per germline (reference sequence).

This chain links TRBV6-2 or TRBV6-3 with TRBJ2-5, with D possibly matching TRBD1 (6 bases). V was pared by 6 bases and J by 3 bases, with 11 bases between. Germline V lookup: CDR1 MNHEY, CDR2 SVGEGT. The CDR3 contains 13 residues. Here the CDR3 reads CASSFYREETQYF. The CDR3 DNA reads as TGTGCCAGCAGCTTCTACAGGGAAGAGACCCAGTACTTC.

The J gene is TRBJ2-3, the V gene TRBV18; 11 nucleotides match TRBD2. Per germline, CDR1 KGHSH and CDR2 LQKENI. With V trimmed by 6 bases and J by 2 bases, 7 bases remained unmatched. CDR3 length equals 16 residues. CDR3 bases: TGTGCCAGCTCGCCGGGACTAGCGGAATTCACAGATACGCAGTATTTT. Encoded protein: CASSPGLAEFTDTQYF.

This chain uses TRBV7-9 with TRBJ2-3, with D possibly matching TRBD1 (5 bases). From germline, CDR1 is SEHNR and CDR2 FQNEAQ (reference sequence). The CDR3 extends over 16 amino acids. The V end lost 2 bases, the J end lost 0 bases, and 12 bases lay between the germline ends. The CDR3 nucleotides read TGTGCCAGCAGCTTATTTAGACAGACTAGCACAGATACGCAGTATTTT. Translating it yields CASSLFRQTSTDTQYF.

The chain links TRBV4-3 to TRBJ1-1; 8 bases fit TRBD1. The length of the CDR3 is 19 residues. V shed 4 bases, J shed 1 base, and the junction held 17 bases outside the gene matches. CDR1 and CDR2 (germline): LGHNA, YSLEER. As DNA, the CDR3 is TGCGCCAGCAGCCCACGCGCCACATTACGACAGGGGCGGAACACTGAAGCTTTCTTT. This gives the protein CASSPRATLRQGRNTEAFF.

The chain links TRBV2 to TRBJ2-3; TRBD1 aligns across 7 bases. CDR3 length: 15 amino acids. V gave up 6 bases and J gave up 0 bases; unmatched junction bases: 6. Per germline, CDR1 SNHLY and CDR2 FYNNEI. The chain's CDR3 is CASSLMTGSTDTQYF. The DNA for the CDR3 is TGTGCCAGCAGCCTGATGACAGGGAGCACAGATACGCAGTATTTT.

The chain uses TRBV28 and TRBJ2-2, with D tentatively TRBD2 (6 bases). CDR3 length equals 14 residues. Germline loops: CDR1 MDHEN, CDR2 SYDVKM. The V end was cut by 6 bases, the J end by 9 bases, with 17 bases between. CDR3 sequence reads: CASSPLGGERELFF. CDR3 nucleotide sequence: TGTGCCAGCAGCCCCCTCGGGGGAGAGAGGGAGCTGTTTTTT. Supplemented by reference TRBV28 and TRBJ2-2, the full variable domain reads DVKVTQSSRYLVKRTGEKVFLECVQDMDHENMFWYRQDPGLGLRLIYFSYDVKMKEKGDIPEGYSVSREKKERFSLILESASTNQTSMYLCASSPLGGERELFFGEGSRLTVL.